A selection of T cell receptor beta chains follows, all from one sample in a study of T cells in Graves' hyperthyroidism and ophthalmopathy. TCRdb itself ran the multiplex PCR reads through MiXCR, one entry per CDR3 protein. This sample has approximately 380,000 distinct CDR3 sequences, with 15% to 20% found just once. The material sequenced was blood. The receptors originated from a young woman with Graves' hyperthyroidism. Each CDR3 is given with its conserved first and last residue. Fields, in order: J gene, D gene, clone size, V gene, CDR3 DNA, CDR3 protein. The D gene is left open where the match is weak. Size tells how often a clone was seen (once, few, many) or the class of an expanded clone, and some rows leave it out.

>TRBJ1-1|NA|many|TRBV11-2
TGTGCCAGCAGCAACGTGTGGGGAGGAATGAACACTGAAGCTTTCTTT
CASSNVWGGMNTEAFF
>TRBJ2-7|TRBD2|NA|TRBV27
TGTGCCAGCAGTTGGGGTAGCGGGAGCCCCTACGAGCAGTACTTC
CASSWGSGSPYEQYF
>TRBJ1-5|TRBD1|many|TRBV2
TGTGCCAGCAGGGGCCAGGGGGATCAGCCCCAGCATTTT
CASRGQGDQPQHF
>TRBJ1-6|NA|few|TRBV6-1
TGTGCCAGCAAGAGCACGGGGGGCCTATCCCCCTATAATTCACCCCTCCACTTT
CASKSTGGLSPYNSPLHF
>TRBJ2-7|TRBD1|NA|TRBV6-2/TRBV6-3
TGTGCCAGCAGTCCTTTCCGGGACAGGGGGATCTACGAGCAGTACTTC
CASSPFRDRGIYEQYF
>TRBJ1-5|TRBD1|many|TRBV20-1
TGCAGTGCTACACAGGGGGCTATAAGCAATCAGCCCCAGCATTTT
CSATQGAISNQPQHF
>TRBJ2-7|NA|NA|TRBV28
TGTGCCAGCAGTTTAGTCCACGAGCAGTACTTC
CASSLVHEQYF
>TRBJ2-2|TRBD2|NA|TRBV4-2
TGTGCCAGCAGCCCTGGGCGGGGGGGGTACACCGGGGAGCTGTTTTTT
CASSPGRGGYTGELFF
>TRBJ2-5|NA|once|TRBV20-1
TGCAGTGCGCCTCGACAGCAAGAGACCCAGTACTTC
CSAPRQQETQYF
>TRBJ1-2|NA|NA|TRBV6-2/TRBV6-3
TGTGCCAGCAGTTACGTCGGCGGGGCCTATAGCTACACCTTC
CASSYVGGAYSYTF
>TRBJ2-7|NA|NA|TRBV7-8
TGTGCCAGCAGCCTACCCCCAGGCGTGAACGAGCAGTACTTC
CASSLPPGVNEQYF
>TRBJ1-2|NA|NA|TRBV6-1
TGTGCCAGCAGTCCCCACAGGGCTGGCTACACCTTC
CASSPHRAGYTF
>TRBJ1-1|NA|NA|TRBV5-1
TGCGCCAGCAGCCAAAACAGCGTGGGCACTGAAGCTTTCTTT
CASSQNSVGTEAFF
>TRBJ2-7|NA|many|TRBV20-1
TGCAGTGCTAAACCCGACGTGGACGAGCAGTACTTC
CSAKPDVDEQYF
>TRBJ1-5|TRBD1|many|TRBV28
TGTGCCAGCAGTATCGTCGGGACAGCCAATCAGCCCCAGCATTTT
CASSIVGTANQPQHF
>TRBJ2-2|TRBD1|many|TRBV4-1
TGCGCCAGCAGCCAAGCAGGACAGGGGGCGCACGGGGAGCTGTTTTTT
CASSQAGQGAHGELFF
>TRBJ2-2|TRBD2|many|TRBV6-5
TGTGCCAGCAGTTGGACTAGCGGGGGGGAAGGCGGGGAGCTGTTTTTT
CASSWTSGGEGGELFF
>TRBJ1-2|TRBD1|few|TRBV11-2
TGTGCCAGCAGCTCTGGGACAGGGGGCAGGGGCTACACCTTC
CASSSGTGGRGYTF
>TRBJ2-7|NA|many|TRBV6-2/TRBV6-3
TGTGCCAGCAGTTACGTTAGCTCCGAGCAGTACTTC
CASSYVSSEQYF
>TRBJ1-2|NA|many|TRBV6-5
TGTGCCAGCAGTTACTCCCCAGCCAAGGATGGCTACACCTTC
CASSYSPAKDGYTF
>TRBJ2-5|NA|many|TRBV19
TGTGCCAGTAGTACCCAGGGTAAAGAGACCCAGTACTTC
CASSTQGKETQYF
>TRBJ2-5|NA|many|TRBV12-5
TGTGCTAGTGGTTTGGGGACCGTAGAGACCCAGTACTTC
CASGLGTVETQYF
>TRBJ2-7|NA|many|TRBV6-5
TGTGCCAGCAGTTACTACGGCAGTCCCCAACACGAGCAGTACTTC
CASSYYGSPQHEQYF
>TRBJ2-5|NA|few|TRBV5-5
TGTGCCAGCAGCTCGACCGGCACCGGGGGGACCCAGTACTTC
CASSSTGTGGTQYF
>TRBJ2-5|NA|many|TRBV11-2
TGTGCCAGCAGCTTAGACCCCCGGGACTTCCAAGAGACCCAGTACTTC
CASSLDPRDFQETQYF
>TRBJ1-2|NA|many|TRBV20-1
TGCAGTGCCGGGACCCAGAACTATGGCTACACCTTC
CSAGTQNYGYTF
>TRBJ1-2|NA|many|TRBV29-1
TGCAGCGTTCCTGACAGGTCTTACTATGGCTACACCTTC
CSVPDRSYYGYTF
>TRBJ2-7|TRBD1|many|TRBV9
TGTGCCAGCAGCGTAGACGGGACAGGGTACGAGCAGTACTTC
CASSVDGTGYEQYF
>TRBJ2-7|TRBD2|once|TRBV20-1
TGCAGTGCTAGAAGTAGCGGGGGGGGATACGAGCAGTACTTC
CSARSSGGGYEQYF
>TRBJ2-7|NA|many|TRBV10-1
TGCGCCAGCAGTGGGGGGGACCCTTTGATGTGCGAGCAGTACTTC
CASSGGDPLMCEQYF
>TRBJ1-1|NA|many|TRBV28
TGTGCCACCAAAAAGAGGGGAAACACTGAAGCTTTCTTT
CATKKRGNTEAFF
>TRBJ2-7|NA|few|TRBV18
TGTGCCAGCTCACCCGGCAGGACGTTTACCCACTACGAGCAGTACTTC
CASSPGRTFTHYEQYF
>TRBJ2-5|TRBD1|many|TRBV24-1
TGTGCCACCAGTAATCTACAGGGGGCCGGAGAGACCCAGTACTTC
CATSNLQGAGETQYF
>TRBJ1-5|NA|few|TRBV4-1
TGCGCCAGCAGCCCCGGCCCCGGCAGGAGGCCCCAGCATTTT
CASSPGPGRRPQHF
>TRBJ1-2|NA|many|TRBV19
TGTGCCAGTAGTATTTCCCGCACAGCGGGAGGCTACACCTTC
CASSISRTAGGYTF
>TRBJ2-4|NA|many|TRBV20-1
TGCAGTGCTATGGCGGGCCCCAAAAACATTCAGTACTTC
CSAMAGPKNIQYF
>TRBJ2-7|NA|many|TRBV11-2
TGTGCCAGCAGCTTCGGGACGGACTACGAGCAGTACTTC
CASSFGTDYEQYF
>TRBJ2-7|NA|few|TRBV19
TGTGCCAGTAGCCCCCTCAGGCACTGGGTGGGCGTCCACGAGCAGTACTTC
CASSPLRHWVGVHEQYF
>TRBJ1-1|TRBD1|few|TRBV11-2
TGTGCCAGCATTAGAGGGGGCAAAGGACCCAACACTGAAGCTTTCTTT
CASIRGGKGPNTEAFF
>TRBJ1-5|TRBD1|many|TRBV6-1
TGTGCCAGCAAGAGAGGGGGCGGGCATCAGCCCCAGCATTTT
CASKRGGGHQPQHF
>TRBJ2-1|NA|NA|TRBV12-3/TRBV12-4
TGTGCCAGCATCCACCACGCCAGGGGCAATGAGCAGTTCTTC
CASIHHARGNEQFF
>TRBJ1-1|TRBD1|many|TRBV29-1
TGCAGCGCAGGGACAGGGGGATACGTGAACGCTGAAGCTTTCTTT
CSAGTGGYVNAEAFF
>TRBJ2-5|NA|many|TRBV20-1
TGCAGTGCTAGAGCGGGCCCACAAGAGACCCAGTACTTC
CSARAGPQETQYF
>TRBJ2-6|TRBD2|many|TRBV6-1
TGTGCCAGCAGCGGGGGGGCAATCTCTGGGGCCAACGTCCTGACTTTC
CASSGGAISGANVLTF
>TRBJ2-2|NA|few|TRBV3-1
TGTGCCAGCAGCCAAGCAAGCCACGGGGAGCTGTTTTTT
CASSQASHGELFF
>TRBJ1-2|TRBD1|NA|TRBV28
TGTGCCAGCAGTTTAGACGGACAGGGGAGTGGCTACACCTTC
CASSLDGQGSGYTF
>TRBJ2-7|NA|many|TRBV27
TGTGCCAGCATGGAACAGGGCTACGAGCAGTACTTC
CASMEQGYEQYF
>TRBJ1-1|NA|many|TRBV5-1
TGCGCCAGCAGTCTCGTTCCCGGAGGCACTGAAGCTTTCTTT
CASSLVPGGTEAFF
>TRBJ2-7|NA|once|TRBV12-3/TRBV12-4
TGTGCCAGCAGTTTCACAGGATCGTTGGCCGACCAGTACTTC
CASSFTGSLADQYF
>TRBJ1-2|TRBD1|many|TRBV2
TGTGCCAGCAGCCCACGGACAGGGACTAACTATGGCTACACCTTC
CASSPRTGTNYGYTF
>TRBJ1-3|NA|many|TRBV5-1
TGCGCCAGCAGCCCCGGGATCAGAAATAGGGGAAACACCATATATTTT
CASSPGIRNRGNTIYF
>TRBJ2-5|NA|few|TRBV10-3
TGTGCCATTTCATTCGCCCTCGCCGCACAAGAGACCCAGTACTTC
CAISFALAAQETQYF